Listed below are T cell receptor beta chains from one sample, sequenced in a study of blood T cells in healthy people across ages. TCRdb redid the calling of the 5' RACE reads with MiXCR, one entry per CDR3 protein. The repertoire holds 710,000 or so distinct CDR3 sequences, with 22% as singletons. Sequencing was carried out using blood. The receptors were sampled from a man between 65 and 80 years old in good health. Each CDR3 is given with its conserved first and last residue. D genes are given only for firm matches. Clone sizes are given selectively: once, few, many, or a class where the clone is expanded.

CDR3aa: CASSQWQQGGHEQYF
CDR3nt: TGTGCCAGCAGCCAATGGCAACAGGGGGGCCACGAGCAGTACTTC
j_gene: TRBJ2-7
v_gene: TRBV3-1
abundance: -
d_gene: TRBD1

CDR3aa: CASSLVGTGTGDTIYF
CDR3nt: TGTGCCAGCAGCTTAGTTGGCACCGGCACGGGGGACACCATATATTTT
j_gene: TRBJ1-3
v_gene: TRBV7-2
abundance: -
d_gene: -

CDR3aa: CASRPQGGNQPQHF
CDR3nt: TGTGCCAGCAGGCCGCAGGGAGGCAATCAGCCCCAGCATTTT
j_gene: TRBJ1-5
v_gene: TRBV12-3/TRBV12-4
abundance: -
d_gene: -

CDR3aa: CSAGTSGMPTQYF
CDR3nt: TGCAGTGCTGGGACTAGCGGGATGCCTACGCAGTATTTT
j_gene: TRBJ2-3
v_gene: TRBV20-1
abundance: few
d_gene: TRBD2

CDR3aa: CASSQGTGTSGQETQYF
CDR3nt: TGCGCCAGCAGCCAAGGAACCGGGACTAGCGGCCAAGAGACCCAGTACTTC
j_gene: TRBJ2-5
v_gene: TRBV4-3
abundance: few
d_gene: TRBD2

CDR3aa: CASSFRATYNSPLHF
CDR3nt: TGTGCCAGCAGTTTCCGGGCCACCTATAATTCACCCCTCCACTTT
j_gene: TRBJ1-6
v_gene: TRBV6-5
abundance: -
d_gene: -

CDR3aa: CASSSTRSAKNIQYF
CDR3nt: TGCGCCAGCAGCTCCACACGCTCAGCCAAAAACATTCAGTACTTC
j_gene: TRBJ2-4
v_gene: TRBV5-1
abundance: few
d_gene: -

CDR3aa: CAISERQGNTEAFF
CDR3nt: TGTGCCATCAGTGAGCGACAGGGGAACACTGAAGCTTTCTTT
j_gene: TRBJ1-1
v_gene: TRBV10-3
abundance: -
d_gene: TRBD1

CDR3aa: CASSLGGAGGELFF
CDR3nt: TGTGCCAGCAGCTTGGGGGGCGCGGGCGGGGAGCTGTTTTTT
j_gene: TRBJ2-2
v_gene: TRBV5-5
abundance: -
d_gene: -

CDR3aa: CASSYTRRNTEAFF
CDR3nt: TGTGCCAGCAGCTATACCAGGAGGAACACTGAAGCTTTCTTT
j_gene: TRBJ1-1
v_gene: TRBV7-2
abundance: -
d_gene: -

CDR3aa: CSGGDAGTGTQYF
CDR3nt: TGCAGCGGGGGGGACGCGGGTACAGGTACGCAGTATTTT
j_gene: TRBJ2-3
v_gene: TRBV29-1
abundance: -
d_gene: -

CDR3aa: CASQRVNTEAFF
CDR3nt: TGTGCCAGCCAACGGGTGAACACTGAAGCTTTCTTT
j_gene: TRBJ1-1
v_gene: TRBV7-9
abundance: -
d_gene: -

CDR3aa: CASSARPAATNEKLFF
CDR3nt: TGTGCCAGCAGCGCCCGACCGGCTGCAACTAATGAAAAACTGTTTTTT
j_gene: TRBJ1-4
v_gene: TRBV7-8
abundance: few
d_gene: -

CDR3aa: CAWFRGSYNEQFF
CDR3nt: TGTGCCTGGTTTCGGGGTTCCTACAATGAGCAGTTCTTC
j_gene: TRBJ2-1
v_gene: TRBV30
abundance: -
d_gene: -

CDR3aa: CASSSGQDGYTF
CDR3nt: TGTGCCAGCTCATCAGGACAGGATGGCTACACCTTC
j_gene: TRBJ1-2
v_gene: TRBV18
abundance: -
d_gene: TRBD1

CDR3aa: CASSSGGVNAEAFF
CDR3nt: TGTGCCAGCAGCTCAGGGGGCGTGAACGCTGAAGCTTTCTTT
j_gene: TRBJ1-1
v_gene: TRBV7-8
abundance: few
d_gene: TRBD1

CDR3aa: CASSSLDRVGYTF
CDR3nt: TGTGCCAGCAGCTCCTTAGATAGGGTTGGCTACACCTTC
j_gene: TRBJ1-2
v_gene: TRBV7-9
abundance: -
d_gene: -

CDR3aa: CSARPSRRGDYNEQFF
CDR3nt: TGCAGTGCTAGACCTTCACGACGGGGAGACTACAATGAGCAGTTCTTC
j_gene: TRBJ2-1
v_gene: TRBV20-1
abundance: few
d_gene: -

CDR3aa: CASSDRDKNRAFF
CDR3nt: TGTGCCAGCAGTGACAGGGACAAGAATAGGGCTTTCTTT
j_gene: TRBJ1-1
v_gene: TRBV6-1
abundance: -
d_gene: -

CDR3aa: CSAFPQGVGTKNIQYF
CDR3nt: TGCAGTGCCTTCCCTCAGGGGGTTGGGACCAAAAACATTCAGTACTTC
j_gene: TRBJ2-4
v_gene: TRBV20-1
abundance: -
d_gene: TRBD1

CDR3aa: CSVFYYGYTF
CDR3nt: TGCAGCGTTTTTTACTATGGCTACACCTTC
j_gene: TRBJ1-2
v_gene: TRBV29-1
abundance: -
d_gene: -

CDR3aa: CAISVGGQPQHF
CDR3nt: TGTGCCATCAGTGTTGGGGGACAGCCCCAGCATTTT
j_gene: TRBJ1-5
v_gene: TRBV10-3
abundance: -
d_gene: -

CDR3aa: CASSQGGQAFFYGYTF
CDR3nt: TGTGCCAGCAGCCAAGGGGGACAGGCATTCTTCTATGGCTACACCTTC
j_gene: TRBJ1-2
v_gene: TRBV11-2
abundance: few
d_gene: TRBD1